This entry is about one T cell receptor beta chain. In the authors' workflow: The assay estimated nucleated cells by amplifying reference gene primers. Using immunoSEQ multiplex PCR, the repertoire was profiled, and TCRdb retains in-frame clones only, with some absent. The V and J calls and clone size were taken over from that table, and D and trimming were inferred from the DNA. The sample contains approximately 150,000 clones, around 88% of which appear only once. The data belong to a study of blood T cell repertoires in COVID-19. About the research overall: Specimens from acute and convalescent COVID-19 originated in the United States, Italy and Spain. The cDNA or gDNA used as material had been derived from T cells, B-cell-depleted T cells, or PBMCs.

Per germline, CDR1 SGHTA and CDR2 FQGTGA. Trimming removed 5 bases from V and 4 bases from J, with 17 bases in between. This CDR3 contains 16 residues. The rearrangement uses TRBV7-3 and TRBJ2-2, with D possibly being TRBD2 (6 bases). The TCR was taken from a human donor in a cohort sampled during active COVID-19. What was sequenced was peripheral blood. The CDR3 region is CASSPTRASSTGELFF. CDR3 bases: TGTGCCAGCAGCCCGACTAGGGCTAGCTCCACCGGGGAGCTGTTTTTT.